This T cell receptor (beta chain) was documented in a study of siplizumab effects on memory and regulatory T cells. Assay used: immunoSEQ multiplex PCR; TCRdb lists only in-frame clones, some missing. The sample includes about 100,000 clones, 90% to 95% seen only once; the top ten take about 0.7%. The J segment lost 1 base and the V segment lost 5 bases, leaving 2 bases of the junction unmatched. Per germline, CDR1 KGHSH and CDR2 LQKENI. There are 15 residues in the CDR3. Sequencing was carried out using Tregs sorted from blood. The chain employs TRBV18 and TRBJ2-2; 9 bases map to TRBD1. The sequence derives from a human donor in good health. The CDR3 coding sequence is TGTGCCAGCTCAACGGGACAGGGGAACACCGGGGAGCTGTTTTTT. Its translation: CASSTGQGNTGELFF.